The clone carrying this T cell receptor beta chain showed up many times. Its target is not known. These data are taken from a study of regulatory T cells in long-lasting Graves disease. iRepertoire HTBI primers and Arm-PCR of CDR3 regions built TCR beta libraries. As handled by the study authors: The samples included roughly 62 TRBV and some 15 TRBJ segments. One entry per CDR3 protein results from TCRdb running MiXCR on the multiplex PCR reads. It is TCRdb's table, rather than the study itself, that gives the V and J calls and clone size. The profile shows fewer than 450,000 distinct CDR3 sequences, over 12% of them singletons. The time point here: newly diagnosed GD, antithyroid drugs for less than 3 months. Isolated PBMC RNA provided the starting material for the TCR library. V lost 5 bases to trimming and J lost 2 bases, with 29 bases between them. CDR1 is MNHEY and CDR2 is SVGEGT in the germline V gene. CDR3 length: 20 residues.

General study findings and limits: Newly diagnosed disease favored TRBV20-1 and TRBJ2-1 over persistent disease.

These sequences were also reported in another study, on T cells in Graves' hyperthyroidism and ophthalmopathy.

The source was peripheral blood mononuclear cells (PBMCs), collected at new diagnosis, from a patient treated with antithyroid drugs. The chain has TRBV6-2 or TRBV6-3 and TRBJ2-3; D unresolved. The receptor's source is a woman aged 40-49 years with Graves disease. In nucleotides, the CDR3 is TGTGCCAGCAGTGGACCAGATCGTGGGGTAGTCGCGGAGAACACAGATACGCAGTATTTT. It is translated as CASSGPDRGVVAENTDTQYF.